These 2 T cell receptor beta chains were all obtained from the same sample, sequenced in a study. TCRdb used MiXCR to reprocess the RT-PCR reads, holding one entry per CDR3 protein. This sample has fewer than 800,000 distinct CDR3 sequences, with approximately 15% found just once. Sequenced input: memory CD4+ T cells from blood. The receptors originated from a female donor in good health, serving as a healthy control.

The chain employs TRBV9 and TRBJ1-1; possibly TRBD1 for D (5 bases). CDR3 length: 15 amino acids. Germline assignment: CDR1 SGDLS and CDR2 YYNGEE. The germline V and J ends were trimmed by 4 bases and 2 bases, with 15 bases remaining between them. The CDR3 coding sequence is TGTGCCAGCAGCACCACGACAGACCCTAACACTGAAGCTTTCTTT. Its protein product is CASSTTTDPNTEAFF.

The chain uses TRBV20-1 and TRBJ2-2; 10 bases match TRBD2. J lost 0 bases, V lost 0 bases, and 4 bases had no gene match. The CDR3 totals 17 residues. The V gene's germline CDR1 is DFQATT and CDR2 SNEGSKA (reference sequence). The CDR3, as DNA: TGCAGTGCTAGAGATTTGCTAGCGGGAGCGAACACCGGGGAGCTGTTTTTT. Its protein is CSARDLLAGANTGELFF.